Shown below are 20 T cell receptor beta chains from a single sample sequenced in a study of CD8+ T cells in alopecia areata. Time point defined: mouse skin 3 weeks after grafting. Extraction of RNA preceded its reverse transcription into cDNA, which served as the sequencing template. Repertoires were generated with immunoSEQ multiplex PCR, while TCRdb's copy carries only in-frame clones and drops some. This sample has roughly 3,200 clones, each found more than once. The material sequenced was skin, taken at week 3. Receptors were obtained from a C3H/HeJ mouse with alopecia areata. For the strain, the MHC haplotype given is H2-k.

In its sample, this clone is medium-sized. Gene names refer to mouse genes. The read ends 4 residues before the CDR3 terminus; that terminus is restored from the germline J gene. This chain links TRBV13-1 with TRBJ2-2; D might be TRBD1 (7 bases). Per germline, CDR1 NSHNY and CDR2 SYGAGN. The CDR3 contains 16 residues. V gave up 0 bases and J gave up 4 bases, with 13 bases separating them. CDR3 DNA (partial): TGTGCCAGCAGTGATGATCGAGGGGGCTTCACCGGG. Encoded protein: CASSDDRGGFTG. The CDR3 in its entirety is CASSDDRGGFTGQLYF.

This clone was found a few times. Gene names follow the mouse nomenclature. The read ends 4 residues before the CDR3 terminus; that terminus is restored from the germline J gene. The chain uses TRBV4 and TRBJ2-5; 7 bases align to TRBD1. This CDR3 region has 14 residues. The germline V gene encodes CDR1 LGHDT and CDR2 YNNKQL (reference sequence). After removal of 5 bases from V and 2 bases from J, the junction contained 4 bases not matched to a gene. Here the CDR3 reads CASSQRDSQDTQYF. Incomplete CDR3 DNA: TGTGCCAGCAGCCAGAGGGACAGCCAAGAC.

In this sample, this clone is medium-sized. Genes and germline are mouse. The sequenced fragment ends 4 residues before the CDR3 boundary, so the rest is inferred from the germline J gene. The chain recombines TRBV13-1 with TRBJ2-3, with TRBD2 matching over 9 bases. The CDR3 is 16 residues long. Germline V gene lookup returns CDR1 NSHNY and CDR2 SYGAGN. V lost 0 bases, J lost 3 bases, and 5 bases stayed unmatched. Partial CDR3 DNA: TGTGCCAGCAGTGATGCAGTGGGGGGGCGCGCAGAA. Translated: CASSDAVGGRAE. In full, the CDR3 is CASSDAVGGRAETLYF.

This clone has ten or more counts. Gene names and germline match the mouse. The read ends 4 residues before the CDR3 terminus; that terminus is restored from the germline J gene. V usage is TRBV13-2 and J usage is TRBJ2-7; the D call may be TRBD1 or TRBD2 (6 bases each). Trimming took 2 bases from V and 2 from J, leaving 8 bases between them. CDR3 size: 13 residues. Looked up from germline, CDR1 is NNHNN and CDR2 is SYGAGS (reference sequence). CDR3 DNA, as far as it was read: TGTGCCAGCGGTGAGGGGGCGCCCTAT. Its protein product is CASGEGAPY. The whole CDR3 protein reads CASGEGAPYEQYF.

This clone was observed many times. The genes and germline here are from mouse. Coverage ceases 4 residues before the CDR3 finishes, and the germline J gene fills in the end. V is TRBV31 and J is TRBJ2-1; 7 bases agree with TRBD1. This CDR3 spans 13 amino acids. The V segment lost 2 bases and the J segment 3 bases; nucleotides outside the gene matches: 1. Germline V gene sequence: CDR1 GKSSPN, CDR2 SITVG. Incomplete CDR3 DNA: TGTGCCTGGAGTGGGGACAGCTATGCT. Translated, it gives CAWSGDSYA. The full CDR3 protein reads CAWSGDSYAEQFF.

Worth noting for this clone: Each gene name is a mouse one. The DNA ends 4 residues before the CDR3 does, and the rest of the CDR3 is filled in from the germline J gene. V usage is TRBV13-3 and J usage is TRBJ1-1; TRBD1 matches at 9 bases. CDR1 is NNHDY, CDR2 SYVADS, per germline. The CDR3 loop spans 15 amino acids. V lost 5 bases, J lost 4 bases, and 9 bases stayed unmatched. The CDR3 spells CASRQGAREGTEVFF. CDR3 bases read: TGTGCCAGCAGACAGGGGGCGCGGGAGGGCACA.

This clone has a count of ten or more. The gene names here belong to mouse. The read ends 4 residues shy of where the CDR3 ends; the end is completed using the germline J gene. This chain joins TRBV1 and TRBJ1-1; D is unclear. CDR3 length: 11 residues. The V end lost 1 base, the J end lost 4 bases, and 1 base lay between the germline ends. CDR1 and CDR2 (germline): NSQYPW, LRSPGD (reference sequence). The part of the CDR3 DNA that was read is TGCACCTGCAGTGCAGGCACA. Translation gives CTCSAGT. The entire CDR3 sequence reads CTCSAGTEVFF.

This clone came up a few times. The germline and genes are mouse ones. The CDR3 end falls 4 residues outside the read, so it is completed with the germline J gene. The chain combines TRBV13-3 with TRBJ2-3; 10 positions agree with TRBD2. The V gene's germline CDR1 is NNHDY and CDR2 SYVADS. The CDR3 contains 16 residues. V lost 0 bases, J lost 0 bases, and 1 base stayed unmatched. CDR3 protein: CASSDGLGGSAETLYF. The CDR3 DNA, read in part, is TGTGCCAGCAGTGATGGACTGGGGGGTAGTGCAGAA.

This clone was detected ten times or more. Each gene name is a mouse one. The missing CDR3 end, 4 residues past where the read stops, is filled in from the germline J gene. The J gene is TRBJ2-1, the V gene TRBV13-1, with 10 positions matching TRBD1. The CDR3 runs 15 residues. Germline V gives CDR1 NSHNY, CDR2 SYGAGN. Unmatched junction bases numbered 6, after V lost 3 bases and J lost 6 bases. The CDR3 loop is CASSGRDRGFAEQFF. The covered CDR3 bases are TGTGCCAGCAGTGGCCGGGACAGGGGATTTGCT.

This clone is labeled medium-sized. Each gene name is a mouse one. The CDR3 is cut off 4 residues early in the read; its end comes from the germline J gene. The chain employs TRBV19 and TRBJ2-5; no clear D. Trimming took off 4 bases at V and 0 bases at J, with 6 bases between the two ends. CDR1 is FNHDT and CDR2 is SITEND in the germline V gene (reference sequence). The CDR3 spans 13 residues. CDR3 region: CASSLANQDTQYF. The covered CDR3 bases are TGTGCCAGCAGTCTGGCAAACCAAGAC.

Judged by abundance, this clone is medium-sized. Each gene name is a mouse one. The read finishes 4 residues shy of the CDR3 end, and the germline J gene is used to complete it. The V gene is TRBV13-1, the J gene TRBJ2-7, with 8 bases identical to TRBD2. CDR1 and CDR2 from the germline V gene are NSHNY and SYGAGN. The CDR3 consists of 14 residues. Incomplete CDR3 DNA: TGTGCCAGCAGTGATGAGGACTGGGAGTAT. This encodes CASSDEDWEY. The full-length CDR3 reads as CASSDEDWEYEQYF.

This clone was detected ten times or more. The gene symbols are mouse symbols. This chain's CDR3 is CASGGTGSSYEQYF. Partial CDR3 DNA: TGTGCCAGCGGTGGGACAGGGAGCTCCTAT. This sequence joins TRBV13-2 and TRBJ2-7; 8 bases match TRBD1. The CDR3 end is not reached by the read, which stops 4 residues before it; the germline J gene fills it in. This CDR3 region has 14 residues. The trim removed 3 bases at V and 0 bases at J, leaving 2 bases unmatched. Germline assignment: CDR1 NNHNN and CDR2 SYGAGS (reference sequence).

This clone was observed a handful of times. Gene names refer to mouse genes. The read ends 4 residues before the CDR3 terminus; that terminus is restored from the germline J gene. The V and J genes are TRBV13-3 and TRBJ2-7, with TRBD2 matching over 10 bases. This CDR3 has 15 residues. V lost 3 bases and J lost 3; bases outside the gene matches: 6. The germline CDR1 and CDR2 sequences are NNHDY and SYVADS. CDR3: CASSASGTGDYEQYF. Incomplete CDR3 DNA: TGTGCCAGCAGTGCCTCCGGGACTGGGGACTAT.

By sample share, this clone is medium-sized. The listed genes are named as in mouse. Read coverage stops 4 residues before the CDR3 terminus; the germline J gene supplies the remainder. The chain couples TRBV14 to TRBJ2-5; 8 bases match TRBD2. CDR1 and CDR2 from the germline V gene are SGHDT and FRDEAV. This CDR3 region has 15 residues. The CDR3 region is CASSFLGGAGDTQYF. The sequenced CDR3 bases are TGTGCCAGCAGTTTCCTGGGGGGCGCGGGAGAC. The complete variable domain, with remaining parts taken from reference TRBV14 and TRBJ2-5, reads EAGVTQSPRYAVLQEGQAVSFWCDPISGHDTLYWYQQPRDQGPQLLVYFRDEAVIDNSQLPSDRFSAVRPKGTNSTLKIQSAKQGDTATYLCASSFLGGAGDTQYFGPGTRLLVL.

This clone has ten or more counts. Mouse gene names and germline throughout. The CDR3 end falls 4 residues outside the read, so it is completed with the germline J gene. The chain carries TRBV13-2 and TRBJ2-2; 11 bases line up with TRBD1. This CDR3 is 14 amino acids long. Germline V lookup: CDR1 NNHNN, CDR2 SYGAGS (reference sequence). With V trimmed by 5 bases and J by 4 bases, 1 base remained unmatched. The part of the CDR3 DNA that was read is TGTGCCAGCGGGGGACAGGGGGGCACCGGG. Amino acid sequence: CASGGQGGTG. The CDR3 in full is CASGGQGGTGQLYF.

This clone has at least ten counts. Gene names follow the mouse nomenclature. The read stops 4 residues short of the end of the CDR3; the missing end is completed from the germline J gene. The rearrangement links TRBV13-3 to TRBJ1-2; 11 bases agree with TRBD1. CDR1 and CDR2 from the germline V gene are NNHDY and SYVADS. After removal of 4 bases from V and 4 bases from J, the junction contained 3 bases not matched to a gene. The CDR3 is made up of 14 amino acids. The CDR3 region is CASSPDRGLSDYTF. CDR3 DNA (partial): TGTGCCAGCAGTCCGGACAGGGGGCTCTCC.

This clone was counted ten times or more. Gene names and germline match the mouse. The CDR3 extends 4 residues past the end of the read, so its final part is completed from the germline J gene. The genes are TRBV5 and TRBJ2-7, with 7 nucleotides matching TRBD1. CDR1 is LGHNA and CDR2 is YNLKQL in the germline V gene (reference sequence). This CDR3 spans 14 amino acids. The CDR3 spells CASSQGQGGDEQYF. CDR3 DNA, as far as it was read: TGTGCCAGCAGCCAAGGACAGGGAGGGGAT.

By sample share, this clone is medium-sized. The germline and genes are mouse ones. With the read ending 3 residues before the CDR3 end, the germline J gene is used to fill in that end. This chain connects TRBV19 to TRBJ1-6, with 9 bases aligning to TRBD1. TRBJ1-6 is labeled an ORF, and its function is uncertain. The V and J ends lost 7 bases and 7 bases, in that order; junction bases with no gene match: 6. The germline V gene encodes CDR1 FNHDT and CDR2 SITEND (reference sequence). The CDR3 runs 14 residues. CDR3 in amino acids: CASAGQGRNSPLYF. The sequenced part of the CDR3 DNA is TGTGCCAGCGCCGGACAGGGGAGGAATTCGCCC.

There are many counts of this clone. The genes are named according to mouse. The sequence runs out 4 residues before the end of the CDR3; the remainder is reconstructed from the germline J gene. The chain links TRBV13-3 to TRBJ2-2; a possible D gene is TRBD1 (6 bases). Germline loops: CDR1 NNHDY, CDR2 SYVADS. The CDR3 contains 16 residues. V lost 5 bases to trimming and J lost 0 bases, with 14 bases between them. The CDR3 protein is CASSRGTKANTGQLYF. The CDR3 bases that were read are TGTGCCAGCAGCCGCGGGACAAAAGCAAACACCGGG.

This clone occurred many times. Mouse gene names and germline throughout. The read terminates 4 residues before the CDR3 end, so the remaining end is supplied by the germline J gene. The chain employs TRBV19 and TRBJ2-7; TRBD2 aligns across 9 bases. CDR3 length: 14 residues. Per germline, CDR1 FNHDT and CDR2 SITEND (reference sequence). J lost 3 bases, V lost 2 bases, and 3 bases had no gene match. Partial CDR3 DNA: TGTGCCAGCAGTATCCCTGGGGGGGACTAT. The encoded protein is CASSIPGGDY. The CDR3 in its entirety is CASSIPGGDYEQYF.